These 27 T cell receptor beta chains were sequenced from one sample in a study of T cells in Graves' hyperthyroidism and ophthalmopathy. TCR beta CDR3 region amplification was performed from RNA transcripts. In the first-round RT-PCR of the TCR CDR3, the HTBI primer set was used. TCRdb reprocessed the multiplex PCR reads with MiXCR, giving one entry per CDR3 protein. The sample includes around 620,000 distinct CDR3 sequences, about 45% seen only once; the top ten take around 19%. The sequencing sample was made of peripheral blood or thyroid tissue (not recorded which). These receptors originate from an adult woman with Graves' disease, either hyperthyroidism or ophthalmopathy (not recorded which).

In this sample, this clonotype turned up many times. V gene TRBV19 combines with J gene TRBJ2-7; D is possibly TRBD1 (5 bases). Trimming shortened V by 5 bases and J by 7 bases, and 15 bases separated the two germline ends. The CDR3 runs 13 residues. Germline CDR1 and CDR2: LNHDA and SQIVND (reference sequence). Here the CDR3 reads CASSSQGAEEQYF. The CDR3 DNA reads TGTGCCAGTAGTTCGCAGGGTGCGGAAGAGCAGTACTTC.

A remark on this clonotype: This is likely a read error, given that the CDR3 carries no conserved phenylalanine or tryptophan at its end. Because the CDR3's place on the DNA is in doubt, the DNA is left out and the CDR3 is given as listed by TCRdb. This sequence joins TRBV7-7 and TRBJ2-2; TRBD2 was called by the table and not checked on the DNA. Germline V lookup: CDR1 SSHAT, CDR2 FNYEAQ (reference sequence). The CDR3 spans 8 amino acids, including both terminal residues. The CDR3 protein is CASSFGLA.

Remarks on this clonotype: The conserved phenylalanine or tryptophan normally closing the CDR3 is absent here, so this likely arose from a read error. It is unclear where the CDR3 begins or ends on the DNA, so no DNA is shown, and the CDR3 is as TCRdb lists it. The V and J genes are TRBV7-2 and TRBJ2-5; the D segment call TRBD2 is taken from the table without a DNA check. Termini included, the CDR3 measures 13 amino acids. Germline values: CDR1 SGHTA, CDR2 FQGNSA. CDR3 residues: CASSSGLAGALWT.

The J gene is TRBJ1-1, the V gene TRBV6-5, with D possibly matching TRBD1 (6 bases). Trimming cost V 7 bases and J 8 bases, with 17 bases left between them. The germline CDR1 and CDR2 sequences are MNHEY and SVGAGI. This CDR3 is 13 amino acids long. The CDR3 DNA sequence: TGTGCCAGCACCCATGTGCGGGGGGCCGAAGCTTTCTTT. Its translation is CASTHVRGAEAFF.

The table lists this clonotype with a few counts. The CDR3 spells CSARDRGVITEAFF. DNA of the CDR3: TGCAGTGCTAGAGATCGTGGCGTAATCACTGAAGCTTTCTTT. The rearrangement links TRBV20-1 to TRBJ1-1; D call uncertain. Germline CDR1 DFQATT, CDR2 SNEGSKA (reference sequence). This CDR3 region has 14 residues. V lost 0 bases and J lost 4, with 12 bases in between.

J is TRBJ1-2 and V is TRBV20-1, with TRBD1 matching over 9 bases. With 5 bases clipped from V and 8 bases from J, the junction kept 12 bases outside the gene matches. The CDR3 has 14 amino acids. CDR1 and CDR2 from the germline V gene are DFQATT and SNEGSKA (reference sequence). In DNA, the CDR3 is TGCAGTGCTCCCGACAGGGGGTCGTTCAACGGCTACACCTTC. Residues: CSAPDRGSFNGYTF.

J is TRBJ1-1 and V is TRBV2; D unclear. This CDR3 is built from 13 residues. CDR1 is SNHLY, CDR2 FYNNEI, per germline. Trimming cost V 2 bases and J 7 bases, with 11 bases left between them. The CDR3 nucleotides read TGTGCCAGCAGTGAATCAGGACGCCATGAAGCTTTCTTT. This sequence encodes CASSESGRHEAFF. Drawing the rest from reference TRBV2 and TRBJ1-1, the complete variable domain is EPEVTQTPSHQVTQMGQEVILRCVPISNHLYFYWYRQILGQKVEFLVSFYNNEISEKSEIFDDQFSVERPDGSNFTLKIRSTKLEDSAMYFCASSESGRHEAFFGQGTRLTVV.

The chain recombines TRBV7-6 with TRBJ2-7; no reliable D call. The V gene's germline CDR1 is SGHVS and CDR2 FNYEAQ. This CDR3 contains 16 residues. V was pared by 4 bases and J by 0 bases, with 16 bases between. The chain's CDR3 is CASSSTTDRSSYEQYF. DNA for the CDR3: TGTGCCAGCAGCTCCACCACGGACCGAAGCTCCTACGAGCAGTACTTC.

This clonotype was counted many times. The gene calls are TRBV12-3 or TRBV12-4 and TRBJ1-5; possibly TRBD1 for D (5 bases). Trimming cost V 7 bases and J 7 bases, with 11 bases left between them. This CDR3 spans 12 amino acids. As DNA, the CDR3 is TGTGCCAGCACGGAAAGGGACCAGCCCCAGCATTTT. Translated: CASTERDQPQHF.

The chain is built from TRBV10-3 and TRBJ2-7, with TRBD2 matching 10 bases. CDR1 and CDR2 from the germline V gene are ENHRY and SYGVKD. This CDR3 spans 14 amino acids. With 10 bases clipped from V and 6 bases from J, the junction kept 12 bases outside the gene matches. The CDR3 coding sequence is TGTGCCACCCATCCGACTAGCGGGTCCGGCGAGCAGTACTTC. Translating gives CATHPTSGSGEQYF.

This clonotype has at least ten counts. The chain is built from TRBV15 and TRBJ2-7; 13 bases agree with TRBD2. Germline V CDR1 and CDR2: LNHNV, YYDKDF (reference sequence). Trimming at V came to 5 bases and at J to 3 bases, leaving 4 bases not matched to a gene. The CDR3 totals 15 residues. The CDR3 nucleotides read TGTGCCACCAGCGCCGGGACTAGCGGGGTCTACGAGCAGTACTTC. Translating it yields CATSAGTSGVYEQYF.

This clonotype was picked up a small number of times. The J gene is TRBJ1-5, the V gene TRBV10-3; D is unresolved. Looked up from germline, CDR1 is ENHRY and CDR2 is SYGVKD. Trimming cost V 10 bases and J 0 bases, with 10 bases left between them. This CDR3 is 13 amino acids long. CDR3 residues: CASRTDSNQPQHF. The DNA of the CDR3 is TGTGCCAGCAGGACTGATAGCAATCAGCCCCAGCATTTT.

The chain has TRBV9 and TRBJ2-7; 8 bases match TRBD2. This CDR3 region has 16 residues. Per the germline V gene, CDR1 is SGDLS and CDR2 is YYNGEE. Losses at the gene ends were 5 bases for V and 1 base for J; bases not matched to a gene: 11. The CDR3 reads CASRLGGASGSYEQYF. The CDR3 nucleotides read TGTGCCAGCAGACTTGGCGGGGCTAGCGGGTCCTACGAGCAGTACTTC.

This clonotype was observed at least ten times. This chain uses TRBV2 with TRBJ2-6; D unresolved. The CDR3 spans 14 residues. CDR1 is SNHLY, CDR2 FYNNEI, per germline. Trimming shortened V by 2 bases and J by 2 bases, and 4 bases separated the two germline ends. The CDR3 region is CASSESAGANVLTF. DNA of the CDR3: TGTGCCAGCAGTGAATCGGCTGGGGCCAACGTCCTGACTTTC. The full variable domain, its missing parts supplied by reference TRBV2 and TRBJ2-6, is EPEVTQTPSHQVTQMGQEVILRCVPISNHLYFYWYRQILGQKVEFLVSFYNNEISEKSEIFDDQFSVERPDGSNFTLKIRSTKLEDSAMYFCASSESAGANVLTFGAGSRLTVL.

In DNA form, the CDR3 reads TGTGCCAGCAGCGGATCCCGGGACGGGCCCTCTGGGGCCAACGTCCTGACTTTC. Its translation is CASSGSRDGPSGANVLTF. The chain couples TRBV9 to TRBJ2-6; D may correspond to TRBD1 or TRBD2 (5 bases each). Germline CDR1 SGDLS, CDR2 YYNGEE. The length of the CDR3 is 18 residues. Trimming cost V 3 bases and J 0 bases, with 16 bases left between them.

The rearrangement uses TRBV29-1 and TRBJ2-5; 7 nucleotides match TRBD1. CDR1 and CDR2 from the germline V gene are SQVTM and ANQGSEA. The CDR3 has 12 amino acids. The trim removed 4 bases at V and 7 bases at J, leaving 6 bases unmatched. The CDR3 spells CSVGTGPGTQYF. In DNA, the CDR3 is TGCAGCGTTGGGACAGGCCCGGGGACCCAGTACTTC.

The V call is TRBV5-8, the J call TRBJ1-5; D is unclear. Germline-derived CDR1 and CDR2 are SGHTS and YDEGEE. The CDR3 has 13 residues. Trimming removed 0 bases at V and 5 bases at J, with 6 bases between. The CDR3 nucleotides read TGTGCCAGCAGCTTGGCGTTTTATCAGCCCCAGCATTTT. Protein sequence: CASSLAFYQPQHF.

V is TRBV10-3 and J is TRBJ2-5; 10 bases line up with TRBD2. Germline CDR1 is ENHRY and CDR2 is SYGVKD. The CDR3 length is 13 residues. The junction had 9 bases not matched to a gene; V was cut back by 10 bases and J by 7 bases. The CDR3 sequence is CATFSGRFATQYF. CDR3 coding DNA: TGTGCCACTTTTAGCGGGAGGTTTGCGACCCAGTACTTC.

In this sample, this clonotype turned up many times. The chain is built from TRBV7-8 and TRBJ1-5; no clear D. V dropped 0 bases and J dropped 3 bases, with 9 bases sitting between them. The CDR3 contains 15 residues. Germline V gives CDR1 SGHVS, CDR2 FQNEAQ. The CDR3 protein is CASSLALTLNQPQHF. The CDR3 nucleotides are TGTGCCAGCAGCTTAGCGCTAACCCTCAATCAGCCCCAGCATTTT. Full variable domain (missing parts from reference TRBV7-8 and TRBJ1-5): GAGVSQSPRYKVAKRGQDVALRCDPISGHVSLFWYQQALGQGPEFLTYFQNEAQLDKSGLPSDRFFAERPEGSVSTLKIQRTQQEDSAVYLCASSLALTLNQPQHFGDGTRLSIL.

Written as DNA, the CDR3 is TGTGCCACCAGTAAGGGTTTCGGCGAGCAGTACTTC. It codes for CATSKGFGEQYF. V is TRBV24-1 and J is TRBJ2-7; D gene ambiguous. This CDR3 comprises 12 residues. Trimming took 6 bases from V and 6 from J, leaving 11 bases between them. Looked up from germline, CDR1 is KGHDR and CDR2 is SFDVKD.

This clonotype has a handful of counts. Being one base from a much bigger clone, this may be a read error. V usage is TRBV20-1 and J usage is TRBJ2-7; TRBD2 is a possible D gene (6 bases). The CDR3 contains 13 residues. Trimming cost V 5 bases and J 6 bases, with 17 bases left between them. Per the germline V gene, CDR1 is DFQATT and CDR2 is SNEGSKA (reference sequence). The CDR3 bases are TGCAGTGCTCGGATTCGGGACTCCGCCGAGCAGTACTTC. Translating it yields CSARIRDSAEQYF.

V usage is TRBV15 and J usage is TRBJ2-1, with 12 positions matching TRBD2. Losses at the gene ends were 0 bases for V and 9 bases for J; bases not matched to a gene: 3. The CDR3 is 15 residues long. Germline-derived CDR1 and CDR2 are LNHNV and YYDKDF (reference sequence). CDR3 sequence: CATSREPGLAGEQFF. The CDR3 DNA reads as TGTGCCACCAGCAGAGAACCGGGACTAGCGGGTGAGCAGTTCTTC.

This clonotype was picked up a small number of times. The CDR3 sequence is CASSRQGAHQPQHF. The CDR3 DNA follows: TGTGCCAGTAGTAGACAGGGGGCCCATCAGCCCCAGCATTTT. The chain employs TRBV19 and TRBJ1-5; 10 positions agree with TRBD1. The germline V gene encodes CDR1 LNHDA and CDR2 SQIVND (reference sequence). After removal of 4 bases from V and 5 bases from J, the junction contained 2 bases not matched to a gene. The CDR3 consists of 14 residues.

This clonotype has ten or more counts. V and J are TRBV2 and TRBJ1-6; the match to TRBD1 covers 7 bases. CDR1 and CDR2 from the germline V gene are SNHLY and FYNNEI. V was clipped by 6 bases and J by 9 bases; unmatched bases: 8. This CDR3 spans 14 amino acids. This chain's CDR3 is CASRPTGRSSPLHF. The DNA of the CDR3 is TGTGCCAGCAGGCCGACAGGGAGGAGTTCACCCCTCCACTTT.

This clonotype was picked up many times. The J gene is TRBJ2-5, the V gene TRBV5-1; 7 nucleotides align to TRBD2. V gave up 1 base and J gave up 7 bases; unmatched junction bases: 13. Germline-derived CDR1 and CDR2 are SGHRS and YFSETQ. The length of the CDR3 is 16 residues. The CDR3 sequence: CASSLSVSTSPRTQYF. Here the CDR3 DNA reads TGCGCCAGCAGCTTGAGCGTATCGACTAGCCCGAGGACCCAGTACTTC.

This clonotype was observed at least ten times. The chain employs TRBV6-2 or TRBV6-3 and TRBJ2-2, with unresolved D. Germline lookup yields CDR1 MNHEY and CDR2 SVGEGT. The CDR3 has 13 amino acids. The ends were cut back, 4 bases at V and 8 bases at J, with 11 bases in the middle. In DNA, the CDR3 is TGTGCCAGCAGTTTTGACGTATTAGGGGAGCTGTTTTTT. Its protein product is CASSFDVLGELFF.

The genes are TRBV11-2 and TRBJ2-7; 10 bases match TRBD1. Germline assignment: CDR1 SGHAT and CDR2 FQNNGV. This CDR3 is built from 21 residues. The J segment lost 1 base and the V segment lost 5 bases, leaving 23 bases of the junction unmatched. The CDR3 loop reads CASSSRQGASSPDSRSYEQYF. The DNA for the CDR3 is TGTGCCAGCAGCAGCCGACAGGGGGCTAGCAGTCCTGACAGTCGATCCTACGAGCAGTACTTC.